The sequence of this T cell receptor beta chain was determined in a study of T cell changes during pregnancy in multiple sclerosis. Produced via immunoSEQ multiplex PCR; TCRdb's table is partial and in-frame only. This repertoire shows about 120,000 clones, about 94% found once; its top ten account for 1.5%. Sequenced material: peripheral blood, taken in the third trimester of pregnancy. The receptor was isolated from a female donor with multiple sclerosis, enrolled in a pregnancy study.

In nucleotides, the CDR3 is TGTGCCAGCAGGACCACTTGGGCACGCGAGCAGTACTTC. Translated: CASRTTWAREQYF. The chain is built from TRBV6-5 and TRBJ2-7; D is undetermined. The CDR3 loop spans 13 amino acids. Between the trimmed V and J ends, which lost 6 bases and 6 bases, there was a span of 15 bases. CDR1 MNHEY and CDR2 SVGAGI come from the germline V gene.